A selection of T cell receptor beta chains follows, all from one sample in a study of blood T cell repertoires in COVID-19. The repertoire was sequenced with immunoSEQ multiplex PCR; TCRdb's copy has only in-frame clones and lacks some. This table has 56,000 or so clones, around 80% appearing once. The sample was peripheral blood. These receptors were obtained from an elderly woman with acute or convalescent COVID-19. The CDR3 runs from the conserved cysteine through the conserved F or W. D genes are given only for firm matches. Clone size, where shown, is once, few, many, or a class for clones that have expanded.

cdr3_nt,cdr3_aa,cdr3_length,j_call,clone_size,d_call,v_call
TGTGCCAGCAGCCTGGGACAGCCACGCACAGATACGCAGTATTTT,CASSLGQPRTDTQYF,15,TRBJ2-3,NA,TRBD1,TRBV7-9
TGTGCCAGCTCACCCACGGCGACAGGGGCCCACGAGCAGTACTTC,CASSPTATGAHEQYF,15,TRBJ2-7,NA,TRBD1,TRBV18
TGCGCCAGCAGTTTGACACCGGGACTATCGAACACTGAAGCTTTCTTT,CASSLTPGLSNTEAFF,16,TRBJ1-1,few,NA,TRBV5-1
TGTGCCAGCAGTCTCCTAGCGGGGTCTTTCTACGAGCAGTACTTC,CASSLLAGSFYEQYF,15,TRBJ2-7,NA,TRBD2,TRBV28
TGTGCCAGCAGTCCACAGCAACCCTATGGCTACACCTTC,CASSPQQPYGYTF,13,TRBJ1-2,few,NA,TRBV12-3/TRBV12-4
TGTGCCAGCAGTTCACTAGCGGGGGGAGGGGAGACCCAGTACTTC,CASSSLAGGGETQYF,15,TRBJ2-5,once,TRBD2,TRBV27
TGCGCCAGCAGCTTGTTAGTCTCAATCTCTGGGGCCAACGTCCTGACTTTC,CASSLLVSISGANVLTF,17,TRBJ2-6,NA,NA,TRBV5-1
TGTGCCAGCAGCGTAGTTAGCTCCGGGGAGCTGTTTTTT,CASSVVSSGELFF,13,TRBJ2-2,once,NA,TRBV9
TGTGCCATCAGTGAGTCGGCGGGACAGGGGGCCGGCTACACCTTC,CAISESAGQGAGYTF,15,TRBJ1-2,NA,TRBD1,TRBV10-3
TGTGCCAGCAGCTTATTCGCTAGCGAAGAGACCCAGTACTTC,CASSLFASEETQYF,14,TRBJ2-5,once,NA,TRBV7-9
TGTGCCAGCAGACCAGGACAGACACACACCGGGGAGCTGTTTTTT,CASRPGQTHTGELFF,15,TRBJ2-2,NA,NA,TRBV11-3
TGTGCCAGCAGCCGGGGGGTTACAGGGCGACTAACTGGGGCCAACGTCCTGACTTTC,CASSRGVTGRLTGANVLTF,19,TRBJ2-6,NA,NA,TRBV7-9
TGCGCCAGCAGCCAAGACGGGGCACCTGGACGGGAGGAGCAGTACTTC,CASSQDGAPGREEQYF,16,TRBJ2-7,NA,NA,TRBV4-1
TGTGCCAGCAGCTCCCGAGGCGGGGGTTACGAGCAGTACTTC,CASSSRGGGYEQYF,14,TRBJ2-7,NA,TRBD2,TRBV5-6
TGCGCCAGCAAGAATGATTATCTACAGGGTAGTAATTCACCCCTCCACTTT,CASKNDYLQGSNSPLHF,17,TRBJ1-6,once,NA,TRBV10-2
TGTGCCACCAGTGGCGCCGGAGAGCAGCCCCAGCATTTT,CATSGAGEQPQHF,13,TRBJ1-5,NA,NA,TRBV24-1
TGTGCCAGTAGTATTGGGAGAGGCTACACCTTC,CASSIGRGYTF,11,TRBJ1-2,NA,NA,TRBV19
TGTGCCAGTAGTCCGCGGACAACTGGGGCCAACGTCCTGACTTTC,CASSPRTTGANVLTF,15,TRBJ2-6,NA,NA,TRBV19
TGTGCCAGCAGACCAACCGGGGACGGGACGGGGGAGTTCTTC,CASRPTGDGTGEFF,14,TRBJ2-1,NA,NA,TRBV13
TGTGCCAGCAGTTTATGGGGGTCATCCTACAGGGGGCGAGAGCAGTACTTC,CASSLWGSSYRGREQYF,17,TRBJ2-7,NA,TRBD1,TRBV28
TGTGCCAGCAGTCGGACCGCGACTAGCGGGGGATCTAATGAGCAGTTCTTC,CASSRTATSGGSNEQFF,17,TRBJ2-1,NA,TRBD2,TRBV6-6
TGTGCCAGCAGGAGGGGGGGGGACACTGAAGCTTTCTTT,CASRRGGDTEAFF,13,TRBJ1-1,NA,NA,TRBV6-1
TGTGCCAGCACCCTGGGACAGGGGTTCAATCAGCCCCAGCATTTT,CASTLGQGFNQPQHF,15,TRBJ1-5,once,TRBD1,TRBV2
TGTGCCAGCAGGCGCGACACGACGTGGGCCTATGGCTACACCTTC,CASRRDTTWAYGYTF,15,TRBJ1-2,NA,NA,TRBV6-5
TGCAGCGCAGGACAGGGGACTTCCTACGAGCAGTACTTC,CSAGQGTSYEQYF,13,TRBJ2-7,NA,TRBD1,TRBV29-1
TGCGCCAGCCTACTTCCGGGACAGGGGAACTATGGCTACACCTTC,CASLLPGQGNYGYTF,15,TRBJ1-2,NA,TRBD1,TRBV10-1
TGTGCCAGCAGCTTAGCGACAGCGAGTACCGGGGAGCTGTTTTTT,CASSLATASTGELFF,15,TRBJ2-2,NA,NA,TRBV11-3
TGTGCCAGCAGTGAACAGGGAGGGATTGGCAACTATGGCTACACCTTC,CASSEQGGIGNYGYTF,16,TRBJ1-2,NA,NA,TRBV6-1
TGCGCCAGCAGTCAGGGGGCCCAGCCCCAGCATTTT,CASSQGAQPQHF,12,TRBJ1-5,NA,NA,TRBV23-1
TGTGCCAGCAGTTCCCGACAGGGGACTTACGAGCAGTACTTC,CASSSRQGTYEQYF,14,TRBJ2-7,NA,TRBD1,TRBV6-5
TGTGCCAGCAGTTTCGGGACACCAAATCAGCCCCAGCATTTT,CASSFGTPNQPQHF,14,TRBJ1-5,NA,NA,TRBV7-9
TGTGCCAGCAGCCAAGATAACGGGGTTCGAACTGAAGCTTTCTTT,CASSQDNGVRTEAFF,15,TRBJ1-1,NA,NA,TRBV3-1/TRBV3-2
TGTGCCAGCAGCTTATTTCGGAGCACACGACAGACATTGAACACTGAAGCTTTCTTT,CASSLFRSTRQTLNTEAFF,19,TRBJ1-1,NA,NA,TRBV7-9
TGCGCCAGCAGCCGGGGAGGGGCAGGGAAATATGGCTACACCTTC,CASSRGGAGKYGYTF,15,TRBJ1-2,NA,NA,TRBV4-1
TGTGCCAGCAGCCTCCAGGGCCACAATCAGCCCCAGCATTTT,CASSLQGHNQPQHF,14,TRBJ1-5,NA,NA,TRBV11-2
TGTGCCAGCAGCGTCGGGGCGGGGGGAGCGAACACCGGGGAGCTGTTTTTT,CASSVGAGGANTGELFF,17,TRBJ2-2,NA,TRBD2,TRBV9
TGCGCCAGCTCCCCCGAGGTAGGTTTCTTGGAGCAGTACTTC,CASSPEVGFLEQYF,14,TRBJ2-7,NA,NA,TRBV5-1
TGTGCCAGCTCACCACCTAGTGAGATTGCGCAGTACTTC,CASSPPSEIAQYF,13,TRBJ2-7,NA,NA,TRBV18
TGTGCCACCCGGGAGGCAGCGGGGAACACTGAAGCTTTCTTT,CATREAAGNTEAFF,14,TRBJ1-1,NA,NA,TRBV6-5
TGTGCCAGCAGTCAAGGACAGAACACTGAAGCTTTCTTT,CASSQGQNTEAFF,13,TRBJ1-1,NA,NA,TRBV2